This passage covers 21 T cell receptor beta chains from one sample sequenced in a study of T cells after yellow fever vaccination. TCRdb reprocessed the 5' RACE reads via MiXCR and lists one record per CDR3 protein. Among approximately 150,000 distinct CDR3 sequences listed, around 9.7% were seen once. The material sequenced was CD8+ T cells sorted from PBMCs, taken 45 days after the yellow fever booster vaccination. These receptors were obtained from a man aged 18 to 30 who received the YFV17D yellow fever vaccine.

This clonotype ranks as medium-sized (0.01 to 0.1%). V usage is TRBV6-4 and J usage is TRBJ2-1, with 10 bases matching TRBD2. This CDR3 contains 15 residues. The J segment lost 2 bases and the V segment lost 4 bases, leaving 2 bases of the junction unmatched. Germline V gene data show CDR1 as MRHNA and CDR2 as SNTAGT. In DNA, the CDR3 is TGTGCCAGCAGTGGGACTAGCGGAACCTACAATGAGCAGTTCTTC. It specifies CASSGTSGTYNEQFF.

This chain connects TRBV27 to TRBJ1-5, with a tentative D call TRBD1 (6 bases). CDR1 is MNHEY, CDR2 SMNVEV, per germline (reference sequence). The CDR3 is made up of 17 amino acids. V lost 5 bases and J 0 bases, leaving 17 bases between the germline ends. CDR3 residues: CASSPLPPGDSNQPQHF. CDR3 DNA: TGTGCCAGCAGTCCCCTCCCCCCAGGGGATAGCAATCAGCCCCAGCATTTT.

This clonotype appeared a few times. The chain employs TRBV5-6 and TRBJ1-6; D may be TRBD1 (5 bases). The CDR3 extends over 16 amino acids. Per the germline V gene, CDR1 is SGHDT and CDR2 is YYEEEE. V lost 4 bases to trimming and J lost 10 bases, with 21 bases between them. CDR3 in amino acids: CASSQIGTALGSPLHF. The CDR3 region has the DNA TGTGCCAGCAGCCAAATCGGGACGGCCTTGGGGTCACCCCTCCACTTT.

This clonotype was observed a handful of times. The rearrangement joins TRBV29-1 to TRBJ2-5; tentatively, D is TRBD1 or TRBD2 (6 bases each). Germline loops: CDR1 SQVTM, CDR2 ANQGSEA. The CDR3 is 13 residues long. The germline V and J ends were trimmed by 4 bases and 5 bases, with 14 bases remaining between them. This CDR3 reads CSVVGGGGETQYF. DNA of the CDR3: TGCAGCGTTGTGGGGGGCGGTGGGGAGACCCAGTACTTC.

CDR3 loop: CASSYEAGIYEQYV. The CDR3 DNA follows: TGTGCCAGCAGCTACGAAGCGGGGATCTACGAGCAGTACGTC. J is TRBJ2-7 and V is TRBV11-2; 7 nucleotides match TRBD2. The V segment lost 4 bases and the J segment 3 bases; nucleotides outside the gene matches: 6. CDR1 and CDR2 (germline): SGHAT, FQNNGV. This CDR3 contains 14 residues.

Only a few counts were recorded for this clonotype. The chain recombines TRBV7-2 with TRBJ2-2, with 12 bases fitting TRBD2. Germline V CDR1 and CDR2: SGHTA, FQGNSA. The V segment lost 6 bases and the J segment 3 bases; nucleotides outside the gene matches: 2. This CDR3 has 15 amino acids. The CDR3 here is CASRRLAGDTGELFF. CDR3 bases: TGTGCCAGCAGGCGACTAGCGGGGGACACCGGGGAGCTGTTTTTT.

The chain has TRBV6-5 and TRBJ2-2, with unresolved D. The CDR3 runs 13 residues. Germline V gene lookup returns CDR1 MNHEY and CDR2 SVGAGI. Deletions cut 3 bases from V and 3 bases from J, with 5 bases between. CDR3 region: CASSYAYTGELFF. CDR3 coding DNA: TGTGCCAGCAGTTATGCTTACACCGGGGAGCTGTTTTTT.

CDR3 sequence (DNA): TGTGCCAGCAGCCCCGGGGGGATCCTAAGCACAGATACGCAGTATTTT. Translated: CASSPGGILSTDTQYF. The V gene is TRBV12-3 or TRBV12-4, the J gene TRBJ2-3, with 7 bases that match TRBD2. This CDR3 contains 16 residues. J gave up 0 bases and V 6 bases, and 9 bases lay outside the gene matches.

This clonotype came up many times. The chain couples TRBV10-3 to TRBJ2-1, with TRBD2 matching over 9 bases. The CDR3 consists of 19 residues. With 0 bases clipped from V and 3 bases from J, the junction kept 12 bases outside the gene matches. Germline assignment: CDR1 ENHRY and CDR2 SYGVKD. Here the CDR3 reads CAISESNLSSTSGYNEQFF. The CDR3 DNA reads as TGTGCCATCAGTGAGTCGAACTTATCTTCGACTAGCGGCTACAATGAGCAGTTCTTC.

The chain has TRBV11-2 and TRBJ2-7, with D perhaps TRBD2 (6 bases). The V gene's germline CDR1 is SGHAT and CDR2 FQNNGV. This CDR3 spans 14 amino acids. Trimming left V 11 bases short and J 3 bases short, with 20 bases between. CDR3: CASKGGQSIYEQYV. CDR3 DNA: TGTGCCTCAAAGGGAGGACAATCCATCTACGAGCAGTACGTC.

This clonotype was recorded a few times. The chain recombines TRBV5-6 with TRBJ1-2, with 8 bases fitting TRBD1. The CDR3 runs 14 residues. Germline V gene lookup returns CDR1 SGHDT and CDR2 YYEEEE. Trimming removed 5 bases from V and 4 bases from J; junction bases left unmatched: 7. The CDR3: CASRGDRSIYGYTF. In nucleotides, the CDR3 is TGTGCCAGCAGGGGGGACAGGAGCATCTATGGCTACACCTTC.

The J gene is TRBJ1-5, the V gene TRBV20-1; D remains ambiguous. CDR3 size: 14 residues. The germline gives CDR1 DFQATT, CDR2 SNEGSKA (reference sequence). Trimming left V 6 bases short and J 3 bases short, with 15 bases between. This CDR3 reads CSAFGPGANQPQHF. The CDR3, as DNA: TGCAGTGCCTTTGGCCCCGGAGCCAATCAGCCCCAGCATTTT.

This chain links TRBV7-9 with TRBJ2-7; 7 nucleotides agree with TRBD1. This CDR3 is 13 amino acids long. V lost 5 bases and J lost 4; bases outside the gene matches: 5. The germline gives CDR1 SEHNR, CDR2 FQNEAQ (reference sequence). CDR3 sequence reads: CASSPTGQYEQYV. The CDR3 coding sequence is TGTGCCAGCAGCCCCACGGGACAGTACGAGCAGTACGTC.

In its sample, this clonotype was seen a few times. The rearrangement joins TRBV4-3 to TRBJ1-2, with D possibly TRBD1 on 6 matching bases. The V end was cut by 0 bases, the J end by 4 bases, with 15 bases between. This CDR3 contains 16 residues. Germline lookup yields CDR1 LGHNA and CDR2 YSLEER. The CDR3 nucleotides read TGCGCCAGCAGCCAAGATCTGACAGGACTAGGCTATGGCTACACCTTC. Protein product: CASSQDLTGLGYGYTF.

The genes are TRBV7-8 and TRBJ1-4; D is perhaps TRBD1 (6 bases). The CDR3 totals 16 residues. Trimming shortened V by 5 bases and J by 0 bases, and 13 bases separated the two germline ends. Germline loops: CDR1 SGHVS, CDR2 FQNEAQ. CDR3 amino acids: CASSPWDISTNEKLFF. As DNA, the CDR3 is TGTGCCAGCAGCCCCTGGGACATCTCAACTAATGAAAAACTGTTTTTT.

The V gene is TRBV27, the J gene TRBJ2-5; maybe TRBD1 (6 bases). Germline V CDR1 and CDR2: MNHEY, SMNVEV (reference sequence). V was trimmed by 4 bases and J by 2 bases, leaving 11 bases between them. This CDR3 has 14 amino acids. This CDR3 is CASSSRTEQETQYF. CDR3 nucleotide sequence: TGTGCCAGCAGTTCAAGGACAGAGCAAGAGACCCAGTACTTC.

Only a few counts were recorded for this clonotype. The chain recombines TRBV6-1 with TRBJ2-1, with TRBD2 identical over 7 bases. Trimming took 11 bases from V and 0 from J; bases not matched to a gene: 4. The CDR3 spans 13 residues. CDR1 is MNHNS, CDR2 SASEGT, per germline. CDR3 sequence (DNA): TGTGCCGGGAGGGACCCCTCCTACAATGAGCAGTTCTTC. Protein: CAGRDPSYNEQFF.

This clonotype was detected many times. V is TRBV7-2 and J is TRBJ2-1; D possibly corresponds to TRBD1 (6 bases). There are 16 residues in the CDR3. CDR1 is SGHTA, CDR2 FQGNSA, per germline. V dropped 1 base and J dropped 0 bases, with 10 bases sitting between them. CDR3 in DNA: TGTGCCAGCAGCTTAGATCAGGGGAGCTCCTACAATGAGCAGTTCTTC. Protein product: CASSLDQGSSYNEQFF. The complete variable domain, with remaining parts taken from reference TRBV7-2 and TRBJ2-1, reads GAGVSQSPSNKVTEKGKDVELRCDPISGHTALYWYRQSLGQGLEFLIYFQGNSAPDKSGLPSDRFSAERTGGSVSTLTIQRTQQEDSAVYLCASSLDQGSSYNEQFFGPGTRLTVL.

The V call is TRBV28, the J call TRBJ2-3; D not certain. V was shortened by 1 base and J by 0 bases, with 11 bases between the two germline ends. Germline V CDR1 and CDR2: MDHEN, SYDVKM. The CDR3 extends over 16 amino acids. This chain's CDR3 is CASSLFVTSSTDTQYF. In DNA form, the CDR3 reads TGTGCCAGCAGTTTATTCGTCACTTCTAGCACAGATACGCAGTATTTT.

This clonotype was seen ten or more times. The rearrangement uses TRBV27 and TRBJ2-2; D may be TRBD1 (6 bases). This CDR3 is built from 14 residues. V was cut by 1 base and J by 5 bases, with 8 bases left in between. Germline lookup yields CDR1 MNHEY and CDR2 SMNVEV (reference sequence). CDR3 DNA: TGTGCCAGCAGTTTATGGACAGCGACCGGGGAGCTGTTTTTT. This encodes CASSLWTATGELFF.

This clonotype has ten or more counts. The V gene is TRBV7-9, the J gene TRBJ2-1; 8 nucleotides match TRBD2. V dropped 2 bases and J dropped 0; count of bases not matched to a gene: 0. Germline loops: CDR1 SEHNR, CDR2 FQNEAQ (reference sequence). The CDR3 extends over 15 amino acids. CDR3 sequence reads: CASSLSGSSYNEQFF. In nucleotides, the CDR3 is TGTGCCAGCAGCTTAAGCGGGAGCTCCTACAATGAGCAGTTCTTC.